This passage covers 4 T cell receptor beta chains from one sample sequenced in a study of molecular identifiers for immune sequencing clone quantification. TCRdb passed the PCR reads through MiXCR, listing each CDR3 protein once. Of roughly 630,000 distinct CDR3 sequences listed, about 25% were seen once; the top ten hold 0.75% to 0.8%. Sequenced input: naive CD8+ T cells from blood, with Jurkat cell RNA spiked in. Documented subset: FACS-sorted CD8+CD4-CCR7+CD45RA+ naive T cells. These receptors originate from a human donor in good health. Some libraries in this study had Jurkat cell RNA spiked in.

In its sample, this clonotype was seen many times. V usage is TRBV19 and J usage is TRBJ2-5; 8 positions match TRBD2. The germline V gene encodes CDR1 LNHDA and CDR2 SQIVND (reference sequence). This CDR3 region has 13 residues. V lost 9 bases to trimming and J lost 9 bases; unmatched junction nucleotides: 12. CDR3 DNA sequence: TGTGCCAGCCGGGGGGGTCTATCTCTGGCCCAGTACTTC. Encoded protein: CASRGGLSLAQYF.

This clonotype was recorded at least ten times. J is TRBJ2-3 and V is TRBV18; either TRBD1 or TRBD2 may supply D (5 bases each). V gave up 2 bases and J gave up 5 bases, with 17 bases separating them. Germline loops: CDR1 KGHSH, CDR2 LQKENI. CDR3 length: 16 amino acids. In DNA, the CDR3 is TGTGCCAGCTCACCAACTTCAGGGAGTAGTGGAGATACGCAGTATTTT. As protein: CASSPTSGSSGDTQYF. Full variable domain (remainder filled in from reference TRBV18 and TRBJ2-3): NAGVMQNPRHLVRRRGQEARLRCSPMKGHSHVYWYRQLPEEGLKFMVYLQKENIIDESGMPKERFSAEFPKEGPSILRIQQVVRGDSAAYFCASSPTSGSSGDTQYFGPGTRLTVL.

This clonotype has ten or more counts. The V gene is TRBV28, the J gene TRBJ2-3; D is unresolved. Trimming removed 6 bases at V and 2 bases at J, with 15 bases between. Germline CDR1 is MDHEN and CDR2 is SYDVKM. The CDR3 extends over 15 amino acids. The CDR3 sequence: CASSLSAANTDTQYF. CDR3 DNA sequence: TGTGCCAGCAGCCTTTCCGCAGCAAACACAGATACGCAGTATTTT.

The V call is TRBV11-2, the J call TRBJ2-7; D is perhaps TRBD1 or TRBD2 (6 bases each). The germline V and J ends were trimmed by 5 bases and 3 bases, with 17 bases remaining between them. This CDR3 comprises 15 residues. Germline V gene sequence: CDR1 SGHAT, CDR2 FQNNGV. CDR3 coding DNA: TGTGCCAGCAGCCCGCCCTGGGGGGCGTACTACGAGCAGTACTTC. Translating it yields CASSPPWGAYYEQYF.